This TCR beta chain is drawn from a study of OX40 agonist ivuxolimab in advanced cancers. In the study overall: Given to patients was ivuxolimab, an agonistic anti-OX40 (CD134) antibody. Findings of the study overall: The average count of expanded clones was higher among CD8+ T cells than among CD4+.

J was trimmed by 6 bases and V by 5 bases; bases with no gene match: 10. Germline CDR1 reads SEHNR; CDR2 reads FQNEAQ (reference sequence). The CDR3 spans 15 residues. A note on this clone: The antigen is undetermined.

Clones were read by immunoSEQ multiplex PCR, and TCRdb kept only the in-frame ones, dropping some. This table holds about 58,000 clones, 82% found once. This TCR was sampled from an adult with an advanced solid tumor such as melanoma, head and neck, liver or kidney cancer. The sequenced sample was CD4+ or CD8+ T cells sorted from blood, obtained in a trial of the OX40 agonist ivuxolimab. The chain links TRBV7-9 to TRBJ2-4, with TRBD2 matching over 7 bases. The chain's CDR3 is CASSPGGGGRNIQYF. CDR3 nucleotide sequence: TGTGCCAGCAGCCCCGGTGGGGGGGGACGAAACATTCAGTACTTC.